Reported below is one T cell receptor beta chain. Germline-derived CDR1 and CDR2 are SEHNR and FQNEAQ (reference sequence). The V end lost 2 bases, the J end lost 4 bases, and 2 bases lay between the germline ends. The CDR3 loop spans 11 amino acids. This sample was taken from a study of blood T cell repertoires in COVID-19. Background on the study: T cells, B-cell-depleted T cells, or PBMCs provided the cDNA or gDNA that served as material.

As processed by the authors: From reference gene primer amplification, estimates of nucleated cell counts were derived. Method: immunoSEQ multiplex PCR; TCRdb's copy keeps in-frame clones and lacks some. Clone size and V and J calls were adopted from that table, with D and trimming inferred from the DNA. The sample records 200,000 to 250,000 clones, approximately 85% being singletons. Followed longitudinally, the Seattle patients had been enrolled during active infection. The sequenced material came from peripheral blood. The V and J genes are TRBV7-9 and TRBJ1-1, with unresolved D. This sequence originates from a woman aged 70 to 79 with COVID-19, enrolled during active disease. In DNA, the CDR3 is TGTGCCAGCAGCTTACGCACTGAAGCTTTCTTT. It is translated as CASSLRTEAFF.